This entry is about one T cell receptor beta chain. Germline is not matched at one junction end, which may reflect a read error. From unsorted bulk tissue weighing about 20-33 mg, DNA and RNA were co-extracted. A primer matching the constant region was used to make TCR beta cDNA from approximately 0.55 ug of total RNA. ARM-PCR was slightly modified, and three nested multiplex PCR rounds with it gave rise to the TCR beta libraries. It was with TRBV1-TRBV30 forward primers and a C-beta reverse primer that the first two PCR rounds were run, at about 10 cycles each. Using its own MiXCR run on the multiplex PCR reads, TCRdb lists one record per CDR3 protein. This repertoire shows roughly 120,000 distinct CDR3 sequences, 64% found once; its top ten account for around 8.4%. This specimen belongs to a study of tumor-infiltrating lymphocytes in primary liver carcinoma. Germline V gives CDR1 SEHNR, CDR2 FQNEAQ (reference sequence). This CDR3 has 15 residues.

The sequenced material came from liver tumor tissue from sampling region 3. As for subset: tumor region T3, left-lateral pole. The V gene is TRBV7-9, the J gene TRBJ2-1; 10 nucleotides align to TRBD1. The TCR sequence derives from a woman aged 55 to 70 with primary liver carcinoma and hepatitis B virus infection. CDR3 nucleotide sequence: TGTGCCAGCAACGGAAGGGACAGGGGATGCAATGAGCAGTTATTC. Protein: CASNGRDRGCNEQLF.